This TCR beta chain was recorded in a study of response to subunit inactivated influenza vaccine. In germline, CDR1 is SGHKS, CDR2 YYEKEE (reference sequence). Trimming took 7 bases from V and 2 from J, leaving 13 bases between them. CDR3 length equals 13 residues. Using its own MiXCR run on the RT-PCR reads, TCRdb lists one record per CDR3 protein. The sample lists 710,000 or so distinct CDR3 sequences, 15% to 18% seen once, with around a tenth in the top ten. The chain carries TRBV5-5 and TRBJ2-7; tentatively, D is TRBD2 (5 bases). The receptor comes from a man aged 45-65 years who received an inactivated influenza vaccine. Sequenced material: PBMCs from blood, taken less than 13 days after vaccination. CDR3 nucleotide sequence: TGTGCCAGCGGCCCCGGGGTCACCTACGAGCAGTACTTC. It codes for CASGPGVTYEQYF.